These T cell receptor beta chains were read from a single sample in a study of identical twins. A single record per CDR3 protein comes from TCRdb applying MiXCR to the 5' RACE reads. The sample carries some 590,000 distinct CDR3 sequences, 9.5% to 10% recorded once. Separately, the same data were catalogued under a study of yellow fever vaccine responses in identical twins.

Sequencing was done on a sample of PBMCs. The receptors stem from a woman aged 18-29 years in good health. CDR3s include the opening cysteine and the closing phenylalanine or tryptophan. The order of the fields is D gene, clone size, J gene, V gene, CDR3 protein, CDR3 DNA. A D gene is named only where the DNA matches it firmly. Clone size, where shown, is once, few, many, or a class for clones that have expanded.

D: TRBD2
size: many
J: TRBJ2-7
V: TRBV20-1
CDR3: CSARTRDRLAGDGHEQYF
DNA: TGCAGTGCTCGAACTCGGGACAGATTAGCGGGAGACGGCCACGAGCAGTACTTC

D: .
size: .
J: TRBJ2-2
V: TRBV12-3/TRBV12-4
CDR3: CASIWAGELFF
DNA: TGTGCCAGCATATGGGCCGGGGAGCTGTTTTTT

D: .
size: many
J: TRBJ1-1
V: TRBV9
CDR3: CASSDQGRTEAFF
DNA: TGTGCCAGCAGCGACCAGGGTAGGACTGAAGCTTTCTTT

D: TRBD2
size: many
J: TRBJ2-3
V: TRBV7-9
CDR3: CASSRGTSEYTDTQYF
DNA: TGTGCCAGCAGCAGAGGGACTAGCGAATACACAGATACGCAGTATTTT

D: .
size: many
J: TRBJ2-7
V: TRBV20-1
CDR3: CSARVRDSSYEQYF
DNA: TGCAGTGCTAGAGTCCGGGACTCCTCCTACGAGCAGTACTTC

D: TRBD2
size: .
J: TRBJ2-3
V: TRBV28
CDR3: CASSLTGGRPDTQYF
DNA: TGTGCCAGCAGTTTAACGGGAGGAAGACCAGATACGCAGTATTTT

D: TRBD2
size: few
J: TRBJ2-2
V: TRBV4-2
CDR3: CASSQETSGVSGELFF
DNA: TGTGCCAGCAGCCAAGAGACTAGCGGGGTTAGCGGGGAGCTGTTTTTT

D: TRBD2
size: few
J: TRBJ2-7
V: TRBV6-2/TRBV6-3
CDR3: CASSEIAGDLPYEQYF
DNA: TGTGCCAGCAGCGAAATAGCGGGGGACCTCCCATACGAGCAGTACTTC

D: TRBD1
size: many
J: TRBJ2-7
V: TRBV28
CDR3: CASSLIRWDRSSYEQYF
DNA: TGTGCCAGCAGTTTAATTCGGTGGGACAGGAGCTCCTACGAGCAGTACTTC

D: .
size: few
J: TRBJ1-5
V: TRBV4-2
CDR3: CASSPTAGSVQPQHF
DNA: TGTGCCAGCAGCCCGACGGCGGGGTCGGTTCAGCCCCAGCATTTT

D: TRBD1
size: few
J: TRBJ2-5
V: TRBV20-1
CDR3: CSASPTGLRTQYF
DNA: TGCAGTGCTTCCCCGACAGGGCTGCGGACCCAGTACTTC

D: TRBD1
size: .
J: TRBJ2-7
V: TRBV7-2
CDR3: CASSLAGQGWEQYF
DNA: TGTGCCAGCAGCTTAGCGGGACAGGGGTGGGAGCAGTACTTC

D: .
size: few
J: TRBJ2-5
V: TRBV5-6
CDR3: CASSLSPGTSQETQYF
DNA: TGTGCCAGCAGCCTAAGTCCCGGGACCAGCCAAGAGACCCAGTACTTC

D: TRBD2
size: few
J: TRBJ2-1
V: TRBV7-6
CDR3: CASSSGLGFYNEQFF
DNA: TGTGCCAGCAGCTCTGGACTAGGTTTCTACAATGAGCAGTTCTTC

D: .
size: few
J: TRBJ2-7
V: TRBV28
CDR3: CASSGVGLPILEQYF
DNA: TGTGCCAGCAGTGGGGTGGGACTGCCCATCCTCGAGCAGTACTTC

D: TRBD2
size: .
J: TRBJ2-7
V: TRBV20-1
CDR3: CSARGPSGNSYEQYF
DNA: TGCAGTGCCAGAGGTCCTAGCGGTAACTCCTACGAGCAGTACTTC

D: TRBD2
size: few
J: TRBJ2-2
V: TRBV5-6
CDR3: CASSFAGRDTGELFF
DNA: TGTGCCAGCAGCTTTGCGGGGAGGGACACCGGGGAGCTGTTTTTT

D: TRBD1
size: .
J: TRBJ1-6
V: TRBV6-1
CDR3: CASSRGQTGVNSPLHF
DNA: TGTGCCAGCAGCAGGGGACAGACAGGGGTTAATTCACCCCTCCACTTT

D: .
size: .
J: TRBJ2-3
V: TRBV6-5
CDR3: CASSPRVAQVTDTQYF
DNA: TGTGCCAGCAGTCCTCGGGTAGCACAGGTGACAGATACGCAGTATTTT

D: TRBD1
size: many
J: TRBJ1-4
V: TRBV7-9
CDR3: CASSLDQPGQGSVKLFF
DNA: TGTGCCAGCAGCTTAGATCAACCGGGACAGGGGAGCGTAAAACTGTTTTTT

D: .
size: few
J: TRBJ2-1
V: TRBV19
CDR3: CASSIARGPRNEQFF
DNA: TGTGCCAGTAGTATAGCACGGGGGCCCCGCAATGAGCAGTTCTTC

D: .
size: few
J: TRBJ2-1
V: TRBV3-1
CDR3: CASSQVSTGGEQFF
DNA: TGTGCCAGCAGCCAAGTCAGTACGGGCGGTGAGCAGTTCTTC

D: TRBD1
size: many
J: TRBJ1-5
V: TRBV3-1
CDR3: CASGTGDQPQHF
DNA: TGTGCCAGTGGGACAGGCGATCAGCCCCAGCATTTT

D: .
size: .
J: TRBJ2-7
V: TRBV20-1
CDR3: CSARDRKGGYEQYF
DNA: TGCAGTGCTAGAGATAGAAAGGGGGGCTACGAGCAGTACTTC

D: TRBD2
size: .
J: TRBJ2-7
V: TRBV4-1
CDR3: CASSPTTTSSSYEQYF
DNA: TGCGCCAGCAGCCCTACGACGACTAGCAGCTCCTACGAGCAGTACTTC

D: .
size: .
J: TRBJ1-5
V: TRBV6-2/TRBV6-3
CDR3: CASSYSGRSGSYSNQPQHF
DNA: TGTGCCAGCAGTTACTCGGGTAGATCGGGGAGTTATAGCAATCAGCCCCAGCATTTT